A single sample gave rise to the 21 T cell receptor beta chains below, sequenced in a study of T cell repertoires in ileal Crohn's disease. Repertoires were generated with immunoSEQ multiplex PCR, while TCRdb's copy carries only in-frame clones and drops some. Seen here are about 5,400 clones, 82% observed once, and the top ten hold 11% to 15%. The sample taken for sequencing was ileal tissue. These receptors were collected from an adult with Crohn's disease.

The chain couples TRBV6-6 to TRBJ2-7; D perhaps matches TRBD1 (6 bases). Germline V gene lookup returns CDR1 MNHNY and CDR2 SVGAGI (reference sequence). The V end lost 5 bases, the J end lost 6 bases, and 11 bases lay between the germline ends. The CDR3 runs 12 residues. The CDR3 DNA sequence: TGTGCCAGCAGTGCCAGGGGAAGCGAGCAGTACTTC. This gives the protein CASSARGSEQYF.

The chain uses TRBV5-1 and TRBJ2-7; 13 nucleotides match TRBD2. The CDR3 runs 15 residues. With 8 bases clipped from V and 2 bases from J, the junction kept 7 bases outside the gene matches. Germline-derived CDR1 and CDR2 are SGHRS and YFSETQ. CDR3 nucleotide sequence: TGCGCCAGTACTAGCGGGAGGGATTCCGCCTACGAGCAGTACTTC. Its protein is CASTSGRDSAYEQYF.

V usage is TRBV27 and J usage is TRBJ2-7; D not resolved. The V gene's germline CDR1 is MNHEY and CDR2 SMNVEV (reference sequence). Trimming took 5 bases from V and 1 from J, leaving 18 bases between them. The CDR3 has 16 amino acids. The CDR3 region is CASSPSSQRASYEQYF. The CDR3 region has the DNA TGTGCCAGCAGTCCGTCCTCACAGCGTGCTTCCTACGAGCAGTACTTC.

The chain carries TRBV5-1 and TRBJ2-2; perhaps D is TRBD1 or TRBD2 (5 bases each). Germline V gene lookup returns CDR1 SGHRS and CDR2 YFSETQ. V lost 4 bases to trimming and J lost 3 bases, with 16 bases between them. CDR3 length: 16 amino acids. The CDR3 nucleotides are TGCGCCAGCAGCCAACGGGGTGGCAGGGACACCGGGGAGCTGTTTTTT. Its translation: CASSQRGGRDTGELFF.

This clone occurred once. CDR3 sequence (DNA): TGTGCCAGCGAATCGAGGGACTACCGAACCGGGGAGCTGTTTTTT. Encoded protein: CASESRDYRTGELFF. The V and J genes are TRBV9 and TRBJ2-2; the match to TRBD2 covers 7 bases. The CDR3 sequence is 15 residues long. The V segment lost 7 bases and the J segment 5 bases; nucleotides outside the gene matches: 11. The germline V gene encodes CDR1 SGDLS and CDR2 YYNGEE.

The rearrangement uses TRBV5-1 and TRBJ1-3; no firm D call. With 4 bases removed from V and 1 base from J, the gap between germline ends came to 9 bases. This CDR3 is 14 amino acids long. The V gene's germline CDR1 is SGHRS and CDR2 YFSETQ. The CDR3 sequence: CASSEGSSGNTIYF. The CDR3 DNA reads TGCGCCAGCAGCGAAGGTTCTTCTGGAAACACCATATATTTT.

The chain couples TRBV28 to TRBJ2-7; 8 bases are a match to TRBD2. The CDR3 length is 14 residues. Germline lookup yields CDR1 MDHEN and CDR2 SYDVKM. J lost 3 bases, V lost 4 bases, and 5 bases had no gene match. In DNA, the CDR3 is TGTGCCAGCAGTTCCGGGACTAGGATCTACGAGCAGTACTTC. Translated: CASSSGTRIYEQYF.

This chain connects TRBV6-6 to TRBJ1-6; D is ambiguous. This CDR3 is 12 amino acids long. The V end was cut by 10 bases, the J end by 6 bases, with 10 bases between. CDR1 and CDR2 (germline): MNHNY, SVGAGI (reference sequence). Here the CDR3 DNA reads TGTGCCACCCGGGAACTTAATTCACCCCTCCACTTT. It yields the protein CATRELNSPLHF.

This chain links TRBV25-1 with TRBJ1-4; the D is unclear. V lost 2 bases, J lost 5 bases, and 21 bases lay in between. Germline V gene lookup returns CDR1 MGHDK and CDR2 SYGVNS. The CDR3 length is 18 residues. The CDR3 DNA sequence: TGTGCCAGCAGTGAAAGCCTTGATTACCGGAGGGAAAATGAAAAACTGTTTTTT. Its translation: CASSESLDYRRENEKLFF.

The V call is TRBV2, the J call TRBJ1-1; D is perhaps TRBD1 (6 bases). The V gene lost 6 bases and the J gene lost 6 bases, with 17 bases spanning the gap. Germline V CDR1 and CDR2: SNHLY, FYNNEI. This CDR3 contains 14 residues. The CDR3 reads CASRITGMRAEAFF. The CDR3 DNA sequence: TGTGCCAGCAGGATCACAGGGATGAGGGCTGAAGCTTTCTTT.

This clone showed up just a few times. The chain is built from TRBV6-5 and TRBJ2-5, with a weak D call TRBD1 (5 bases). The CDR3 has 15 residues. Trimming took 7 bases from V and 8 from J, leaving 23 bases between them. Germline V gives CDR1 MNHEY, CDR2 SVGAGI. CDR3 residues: CASTPLGRTVKTQYF. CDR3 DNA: TGTGCCAGCACCCCTCTGGGGCGAACCGTAAAAACCCAGTACTTC.

The CDR3, as DNA: TGTGCCAGCAGCCGGAGCCCCGAGCAGTTCTTC. It yields the protein CASSRSPEQFF. The chain recombines TRBV7-9 with TRBJ2-1; D is unclear. CDR1 is SEHNR, CDR2 FQNEAQ, per germline (reference sequence). Between the trimmed V and J ends, which lost 5 bases and 10 bases, there was a span of 9 bases. This CDR3 is 11 amino acids long. Combining the CDR3 with reference TRBV7-9 and TRBJ2-1 gives the whole variable domain DTGVSQNPRHKITKRGQNVTFRCDPISEHNRLYWYRQTLGQGPEFLTYFQNEAQLEKSRLLSDRFSAERPKGSFSTLEIQRTEQGDSAMYLCASSRSPEQFFGPGTRLTVL.

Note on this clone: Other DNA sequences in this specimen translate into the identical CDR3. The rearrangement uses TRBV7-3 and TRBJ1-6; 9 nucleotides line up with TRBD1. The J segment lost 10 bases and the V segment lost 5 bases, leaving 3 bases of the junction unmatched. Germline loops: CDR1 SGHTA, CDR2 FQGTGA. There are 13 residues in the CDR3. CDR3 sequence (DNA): TGTGCCAGCAGCCCGACAGGGGGATCACCCCTCCACTTT. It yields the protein CASSPTGGSPLHF.

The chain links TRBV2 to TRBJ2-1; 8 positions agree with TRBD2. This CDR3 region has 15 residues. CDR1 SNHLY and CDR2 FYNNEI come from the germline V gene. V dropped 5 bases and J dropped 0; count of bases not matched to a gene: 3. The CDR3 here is CASSPSGSSYNEQFF. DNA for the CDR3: TGTGCCAGCAGTCCAAGCGGGAGCTCCTACAATGAGCAGTTCTTC.

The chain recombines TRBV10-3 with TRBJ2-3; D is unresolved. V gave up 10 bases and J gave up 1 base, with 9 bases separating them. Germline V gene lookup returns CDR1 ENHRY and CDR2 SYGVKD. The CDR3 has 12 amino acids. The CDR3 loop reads CATAEGTDTQYF. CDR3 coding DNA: TGTGCCACCGCCGAAGGCACAGATACGCAGTATTTT.

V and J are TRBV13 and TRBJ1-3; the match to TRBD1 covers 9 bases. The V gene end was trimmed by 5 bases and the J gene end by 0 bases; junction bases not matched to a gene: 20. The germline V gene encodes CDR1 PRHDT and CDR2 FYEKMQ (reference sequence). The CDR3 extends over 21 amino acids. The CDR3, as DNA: TGTGCCAGCAGCCCAATCGGGACAGGGCATAACCCTGTCCCCTCTGGAAACACCATATATTTT. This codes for CASSPIGTGHNPVPSGNTIYF.

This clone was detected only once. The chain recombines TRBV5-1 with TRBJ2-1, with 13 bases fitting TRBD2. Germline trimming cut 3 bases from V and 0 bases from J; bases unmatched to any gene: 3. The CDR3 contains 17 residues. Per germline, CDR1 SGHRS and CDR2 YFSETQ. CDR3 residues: CASSWTSGSPSYNEQFF. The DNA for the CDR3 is TGCGCCAGCAGCTGGACTAGCGGGAGCCCCTCCTACAATGAGCAGTTCTTC.

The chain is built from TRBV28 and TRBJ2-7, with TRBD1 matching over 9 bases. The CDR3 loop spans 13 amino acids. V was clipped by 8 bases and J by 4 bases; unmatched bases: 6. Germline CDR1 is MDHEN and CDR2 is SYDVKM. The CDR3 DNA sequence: TGTGCCAGCGGGGGACAGGGATTATACGAGCAGTACTTC. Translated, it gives CASGGQGLYEQYF. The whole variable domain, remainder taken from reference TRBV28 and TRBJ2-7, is DVKVTQSSRYLVKRTGEKVFLECVQDMDHENMFWYRQDPGLGLRLIYFSYDVKMKEKGDIPEGYSVSREKKERFSLILESASTNQTSMYLCASGGQGLYEQYFGPGTRLTVT.

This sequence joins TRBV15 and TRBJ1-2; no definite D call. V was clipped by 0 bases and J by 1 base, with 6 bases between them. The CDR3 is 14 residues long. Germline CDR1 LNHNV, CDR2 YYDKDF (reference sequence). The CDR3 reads CATSREGVNYGYTF. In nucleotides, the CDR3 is TGTGCCACCAGCAGAGAGGGAGTTAACTATGGCTACACCTTC. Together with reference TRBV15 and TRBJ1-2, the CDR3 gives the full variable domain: DAMVIQNPRYQVTQFGKPVTLSCSQTLNHNVMYWYQQKSSQAPKLLFHYYDKDFNNEADTPDNFQSRRPNTSFCFLDIRSPGLGDTAMYLCATSREGVNYGYTFGSGTRLTVV.

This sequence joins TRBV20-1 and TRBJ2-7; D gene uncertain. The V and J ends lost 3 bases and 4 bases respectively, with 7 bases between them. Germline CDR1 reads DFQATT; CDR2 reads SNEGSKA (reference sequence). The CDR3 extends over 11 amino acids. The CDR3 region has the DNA TGCAGTGCTAGTCCCGAGTACGAGCAGTACTTC. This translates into CSASPEYEQYF.

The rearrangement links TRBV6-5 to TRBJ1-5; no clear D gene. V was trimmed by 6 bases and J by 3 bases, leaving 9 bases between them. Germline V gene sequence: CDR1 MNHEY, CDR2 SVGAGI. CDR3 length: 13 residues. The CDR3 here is CASSLRFNQPQHF. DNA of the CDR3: TGTGCCAGCAGCCTCCGATTCAATCAGCCCCAGCATTTT.